What follows are 27 T cell receptor beta chains derived from one specimen sequenced in a study of regulatory T cells in long-lasting Graves disease. As for time point: newly diagnosed GD, antithyroid drugs for less than 3 months. The TCR library was made from RNA that had been extracted from PBMCs in TRIzol. Library construction for TCR beta used iRepertoire HTBI primers and Arm-PCR of CDR3 regions. TCRdb fed the multiplex PCR reads into MiXCR, producing one record per CDR3 protein. The table includes 520,000 or so distinct CDR3 sequences, more than 10% detected once. This same sample was also part of a study on T cells in Graves' hyperthyroidism and ophthalmopathy.

The sequenced sample was peripheral blood mononuclear cells (PBMCs), obtained at new diagnosis, from a patient treated with antithyroid drugs. The source of these receptors is a woman aged 25-40 years with Graves disease.

This clonotype was recorded a few times. The V call is TRBV18, the J call TRBJ1-1; D not certain. Trimming shortened V by 3 bases and J by 4 bases, and 9 bases separated the two germline ends. The CDR3 runs 13 residues. Germline assignment: CDR1 KGHSH and CDR2 LQKENI. Here the CDR3 DNA reads TGTGCCAGCTCACCTCGGCGGACCACTGAAGCTTTCTTT. Translated: CASSPRRTTEAFF.

There are a few counts of this clonotype. The V and J genes are TRBV5-6 and TRBJ2-1; TRBD2 might be the D (5 bases). The CDR3 runs 17 residues. V gave up 4 bases and J gave up 2 bases, with 19 bases separating them. Germline CDR1 and CDR2: SGHDT and YYEEEE. The CDR3 here is CASSGGFTLAPYNEQFF. DNA for the CDR3: TGTGCCAGCAGCGGAGGATTCACCCTGGCGCCCTACAATGAGCAGTTCTTC.

This clonotype has more than one count but fewer than ten. The chain employs TRBV11-1 and TRBJ1-1, with 8 bases identical to TRBD1. This CDR3 region has 13 residues. J gave up 8 bases and V 2 bases, and 4 bases lay outside the gene matches. Germline-derived CDR1 and CDR2 are SGHAT and FQDESV (reference sequence). This chain's CDR3 is CASSLQGASEAFF. The CDR3 DNA follows: TGTGCCAGCAGCTTACAGGGGGCATCGGAAGCTTTCTTT. Drawing the rest from reference TRBV11-1 and TRBJ1-1, the complete variable domain is EAEVAQSPRYKITEKSQAVAFWCDPISGHATLYWYRQILGQGPELLVQFQDESVVDDSQLPKDRFSAERLKGVDSTLKIQPAELGDSAMYLCASSLQGASEAFFGQGTRLTVV.

This clonotype was detected only a few times. The DNA of the CDR3 is TGTGCCAGCTCTAACGGAATCACAGATACGCAGTATTTT. Translated, it gives CASSNGITDTQYF. V and J are TRBV6-2 or TRBV6-3 and TRBJ2-3; D is ambiguous. The V gene's germline CDR1 is MNHEY and CDR2 SVGEGT. The CDR3 covers 13 residues. V was clipped by 8 bases and J by 2 bases, with 11 bases between them.

The chain is built from TRBV20-1 and TRBJ1-6; 8 nucleotides line up with TRBD1. The CDR3 covers 14 residues. In germline, CDR1 is DFQATT, CDR2 SNEGSKA (reference sequence). Trimming cost V 5 bases and J 6 bases; bases outside gene matches: 6. CDR3 DNA sequence: TGCAGTGCTTTTGGGACAGGCAGTAATTCACCCCTCCACTTT. This translates into CSAFGTGSNSPLHF.

There are many counts of this clonotype. The genes are TRBV6-1 and TRBJ2-2, with 10 bases aligning to TRBD1. Trimming cost V 6 bases and J 5 bases; bases outside gene matches: 15. Germline loops: CDR1 MNHNS, CDR2 SASEGT. The CDR3 contains 18 residues. CDR3 amino acids: CASSSKRDRGKDTGELFF. CDR3 coding DNA: TGTGCCAGCAGCTCCAAAAGGGACAGGGGAAAGGATACCGGGGAGCTGTTTTTT.

This clonotype has a count of ten or more. The rearrangement uses TRBV12-3 or TRBV12-4 and TRBJ1-6; no clear D. The CDR3 has 15 residues. The V end was cut by 3 bases, the J end by 7 bases, with 13 bases between. CDR3 DNA: TGTGCCAGCAGTTTTTCCTCGGGGAAGAATTCACCCCTCCACTTT. The encoded protein is CASSFSSGKNSPLHF.

This clonotype was seen a handful of times. This chain's CDR3 is CAWSVRGGSYNEQFF. The DNA for the CDR3 is TGTGCCTGGAGTGTACGAGGCGGGAGCTACAATGAGCAGTTCTTC. The chain carries TRBV30 and TRBJ2-1; 7 bases align to TRBD2. J lost 3 bases, V lost 0 bases, and 5 bases had no gene match. This CDR3 contains 15 residues. Germline V CDR1 and CDR2: GTSNPN, SVGIG (reference sequence). Drawing the rest from reference TRBV30 and TRBJ2-1, the complete variable domain is SQTIHQWPATLVQPVGSPLSLECTVEGTSNPNLYWYRQAAGRGLQLLFYSVGIGQISSEVPQNLSASRPQDRQFILSSKKLLLSDSGFYLCAWSVRGGSYNEQFFGPGTRLTVL.

This clonotype was picked up many times. The V gene is TRBV30, the J gene TRBJ2-3, with 9 nucleotides matching TRBD2. Trimming removed 4 bases from V and 5 bases from J; junction bases left unmatched: 10. CDR1 is GTSNPN, CDR2 SVGIG, per germline (reference sequence). The CDR3 runs to 15 residues. CDR3 sequence reads: CAWNKAGGLKDTQYF. CDR3 bases: TGTGCCTGGAATAAGGCGGGAGGGTTGAAAGATACGCAGTATTTT.

Many counts were recorded for this clonotype. The chain recombines TRBV12-5 with TRBJ2-2; D may be TRBD1 (5 bases). V shed 2 bases and J shed 6 bases, with 22 bases lying between them. The length of the CDR3 is 18 residues. Germline-derived CDR1 and CDR2 are LGHNT and FRNRAP. The CDR3 is CASGLSYLGQGAPGELFF. In DNA, the CDR3 is TGTGCTAGTGGTTTGTCATATCTGGGGCAGGGTGCACCCGGGGAGCTGTTTTTT.

Ten or more counts support this clonotype. This chain joins TRBV7-2 and TRBJ1-1, with D possibly being TRBD1 (5 bases). CDR3 length equals 15 residues. Trimming took off 5 bases at V and 4 bases at J, with 17 bases between the two ends. The germline CDR1 and CDR2 sequences are SGHTA and FQGNSA. The CDR3 DNA sequence: TGTGCCAGCAGCCCGGAGGTGGGGCTGGGCACTGAAGCTTTCTTT. The encoded protein is CASSPEVGLGTEAFF.

About this clonotype: Given a far larger clone just one base away, this is likely a sequencing read error. The chain uses TRBV7-2 and TRBJ2-7; perhaps TRBD2 as D (6 bases). CDR3 length equals 15 residues. Germline CDR1 SGHTA, CDR2 FQGNSA. The CDR3 DNA reads TGTGCCAGCAGCCCGCCGGGAGCGACATCCTACGGGCAGTACTTC. Translation gives CASSPPGATSYGQYF.

This clonotype was observed many times. J is TRBJ1-4 and V is TRBV4-1; TRBD1 is a possible D gene (5 bases). The CDR3 is 15 residues long. Germline loops: CDR1 MGHRA, CDR2 YSYEKL. Trimming took off 4 bases at V and 8 bases at J, with 17 bases between the two ends. The CDR3 reads CASSLMGLQGEKLFF. CDR3 nucleotides: TGCGCCAGCAGCCTTATGGGCTTGCAGGGCGAAAAACTGTTTTTT.

At least ten counts were recorded for this clonotype. This chain uses TRBV28 with TRBJ2-3; a weak D match, TRBD2 (5 bases). Between the trimmed V and J ends, which lost 5 bases and 0 bases, there was a span of 18 bases. This CDR3 has 17 residues. Germline CDR1 and CDR2: MDHEN and SYDVKM. The CDR3 DNA is TGTGCCAGCAGTGACCCCCCGATAGCGCCTAGCACAGATACGCAGTATTTT. It codes for CASSDPPIAPSTDTQYF.

The table lists this clonotype with many counts. This chain links TRBV3-1 with TRBJ1-2, with TRBD1 as a possible D gene (5 bases). Germline V gene data show CDR1 as LGHDT and CDR2 as YNNKEL (reference sequence). V gave up 1 base and J gave up 10 bases, with 10 bases separating them. The CDR3 totals 12 residues. The DNA for the CDR3 is TGTGCCAGCAGCCAAGGGGGAGGGGTCTACACCTTC. Protein: CASSQGGGVYTF.

This clonotype was detected only a few times. This sequence joins TRBV5-1 and TRBJ1-2; perhaps TRBD1 as D (5 bases). This CDR3 is built from 15 residues. Germline lookup yields CDR1 SGHRS and CDR2 YFSETQ. V lost 0 bases and J 0 bases, leaving 9 bases between the germline ends. DNA of the CDR3: TGCGCCAGCAGCTTGGGACAGATTACTAACTATGGCTACACCTTC. It translates to CASSLGQITNYGYTF.

This clonotype was found a few times. The rearrangement joins TRBV6-2 or TRBV6-3 to TRBJ2-7; 10 nucleotides match TRBD1. Losses at the gene ends were 7 bases for V and 1 base for J; bases not matched to a gene: 1. Per germline, CDR1 MNHEY and CDR2 SVGEGT. The CDR3 is made up of 13 amino acids. In DNA form, the CDR3 reads TGTGCCAGCACGGGACAGGGGTCCTACGAGCAGTACTTC. Its translation: CASTGQGSYEQYF.

This clonotype was observed at least ten times. The chain recombines TRBV2 with TRBJ2-1; either TRBD1 or TRBD2 may supply D (5 bases each). The V and J ends lost 2 bases and 9 bases respectively, with 17 bases between them. The CDR3 has 15 amino acids. CDR1 is SNHLY, CDR2 FYNNEI, per germline. The CDR3 reads CASSEYGTTMGEQFF. CDR3 sequence (DNA): TGTGCCAGCAGTGAATATGGGACCACAATGGGTGAGCAGTTCTTC.

This clonotype has ten or more counts. This chain links TRBV24-1 with TRBJ2-5; 7 positions agree with TRBD1. The CDR3 extends over 14 amino acids. The germline CDR1 and CDR2 sequences are KGHDR and SFDVKD. The trim removed 4 bases at V and 5 bases at J, leaving 6 bases unmatched. The CDR3: CATSETTGTETQYF. The CDR3 DNA reads TGTGCCACCAGTGAAACGACAGGGACCGAGACCCAGTACTTC.

This clonotype was found many times. The chain is built from TRBV11-2 and TRBJ1-2; D gene unclear. Germline CDR1 reads SGHAT; CDR2 reads FQNNGV. Trimming took 1 base from V and 6 from J, leaving 9 bases between them. This CDR3 has 13 residues. DNA for the CDR3: TGTGCCAGCAGCTTAGGCATTTCGGATGGCTACACCTTC. This translates into CASSLGISDGYTF.

This clonotype was recorded at least ten times. The V call is TRBV29-1, the J call TRBJ1-1; the D is unclear. The germline CDR1 and CDR2 sequences are SQVTM and ANQGSEA. The CDR3 is 12 amino acids. Trimming took 6 bases from V and 1 from J, leaving 9 bases between them. The CDR3 region is CSVKWGNTEAFF. The CDR3 coding sequence is TGCAGCGTCAAATGGGGGAACACTGAAGCTTTCTTT.

At least ten counts were recorded for this clonotype. The chain links TRBV20-1 to TRBJ1-4, with TRBD1 matching 12 bases. The CDR3 totals 13 residues. Germline V lookup: CDR1 DFQATT, CDR2 SNEGSKA (reference sequence). Trimming at V came to 6 bases and at J to 7 bases, leaving 3 bases not matched to a gene. CDR3 sequence: CSAGTGGIEKLFF. CDR3 sequence (DNA): TGCAGTGCGGGGACAGGGGGCATTGAAAAACTGTTTTTT.

This clonotype was seen many times. CDR3 loop: CASSLRRDRVNTEAFF. For the CDR3, the DNA is TGTGCCAGCTCCCTAAGAAGGGACAGGGTGAACACTGAAGCTTTCTTT. The chain combines TRBV18 with TRBJ1-1; TRBD1 matches 9 bases. Germline lookup yields CDR1 KGHSH and CDR2 LQKENI. This CDR3 is built from 16 residues. The ends lost 6 bases at V and 0 bases at J; junction bases unmatched: 8.

Ten or more counts support this clonotype. The rearrangement joins TRBV5-1 to TRBJ2-1, with D possibly matching TRBD1 (5 bases). Trimming stripped 0 bases from V and 8 bases from J, with 15 bases between. CDR1 and CDR2 from the germline V gene are SGHRS and YFSETQ. The CDR3 loop spans 15 amino acids. CDR3 residues: CASSLVGPLVDEQFF. CDR3 coding DNA: TGCGCCAGCAGCTTGGTGGGGCCTTTAGTGGATGAGCAGTTCTTC.

This clonotype was counted ten times or more. The chain combines TRBV12-3 or TRBV12-4 with TRBJ2-1, with 12 positions matching TRBD2. The V segment lost 5 bases and the J segment 4 bases; nucleotides outside the gene matches: 6. This CDR3 has 16 amino acids. CDR3 amino acids: CASSRLAGGGYNEQFF. In DNA, the CDR3 is TGTGCCAGCAGTAGGCTAGCGGGAGGGGGGTACAATGAGCAGTTCTTC.

On this clonotype: Being one base from a much bigger clone, this may be a read error. The chain links TRBV7-9 to TRBJ2-3; TRBD2 aligns across 13 bases. The CDR3 has 19 residues. Germline V lookup: CDR1 SEHNR, CDR2 FQNEAQ (reference sequence). Here the CDR3 reads CANSFKPGTSGKSTDTQYF. The CDR3 coding sequence is TGTGCCAACAGCTTTAAGCCCGGGACTAGCGGGAAAAGCACAGATACGCAGTATTTT.

This clonotype has only a few counts. The chain has TRBV5-1 and TRBJ2-5; D not certain. This CDR3 spans 15 amino acids. Deletions cut 4 bases from V and 2 bases from J, with 15 bases between. Germline lookup yields CDR1 SGHRS and CDR2 YFSETQ. The CDR3 region has the DNA TGCGCCAGCAGCCCCTCCTTCGCGAAACAAGAGACCCAGTACTTC. Protein: CASSPSFAKQETQYF.